This paragraph reports one TCR beta chain. Repertoires were generated with immunoSEQ multiplex PCR, while TCRdb's copy carries only in-frame clones and drops some. The profile shows about 120,000 clones, around 84% of them singletons. This entry comes from a study of radiotherapy plus CTLA-4 blockade in lung cancer. Study information: Disease control was achieved by around 32% of patients, and objective responses by 18%.

CDR1 and CDR2 (germline): ENHRY, SYGVKD. This CDR3 comprises 13 residues. The chain couples TRBV10-3 to TRBJ2-5; 7 positions match TRBD1. The better agreement between TRBJ2-7 and the DNA end casts doubt on the J call. The sample here was peripheral blood, taken from a patient treated with radiotherapy plus ipilimumab. The receptor's source is a human donor with non-small cell lung cancer that progressed on radiotherapy plus ipilimumab. Some clones in this sample may be carry-over from other donors' samples. The CDR3 is CAITGQGEGEQYF. Here the CDR3 DNA reads TGTGCCATCACGGGTCAGGGGGAAGGCGAGCAGTACTTC.